What follows is one T cell receptor beta chain and its context. Its antigen is as yet unknown. The identical CDR3 is also encoded by other nucleotide sequences in the sample. This sample was included in a study of cytomegalovirus exposure and HLA in healthy donors. Sequencing used immunoSEQ multiplex PCR; TCRdb keeps in-frame clones, though not all of them. Of around 150,000 clones detected, almost 85% appear once; the ten largest clones hold roughly 10%. Study-wide points: Rarity characterized most TCR sequences, yet some public TCRs appeared in many donors. Altogether, about 160 TCR beta chains were recorded as cytomegalovirus-associated.

CDR3 length: 14 residues. Germline V gives CDR1 MNHNY, CDR2 SVGAGI (reference sequence). The ends were cut back, 0 bases at V and 1 base at J, with 7 bases in the middle. The receptor was derived from a man aged 25 to 40 in good health and CMV-seropositive. Sequenced sample: PBMCs. The V and J genes are TRBV6-6 and TRBJ2-7, with unresolved D. The CDR3 sequence is CASSYSGSSYEQYF. DNA for the CDR3: TGTGCCAGCAGTTACTCGGGCAGTTCCTACGAGCAGTACTTC.